This T cell receptor beta chain was profiled in a study of T cells in Graves' hyperthyroidism and ophthalmopathy (dated by TCRdb to the late 2010s). With regard to the full study: Peripheral blood samples were taken at initial diagnosis, before any treatment was given. To identify TCR V-J signatures that set the groups apart, the researchers used a discovery cohort of roughly 100 patients, made up of 40 to 45 with Graves' ophthalmopathy and about 59 with stable Graves' hyperthyroidism. An independent validation cohort of fewer than 20 hyperthyroidism patients and over 15 patients who later progressed to ophthalmopathy tested prospective prediction of ophthalmopathy. For training and testing, the 80 to 100 patients in the discovery cohort were randomly divided in a 7:3 ratio. In about six Graves' hyperthyroidism patients, the study also compared T-cell repertoires from thyroid tissue with T-cell repertoires from blood. Once sampling was done, hyperthyroidism patients were given methimazole at a starting dose of 30 mg daily, whereas ophthalmopathy patients were given high-dose intravenous methylprednisolone. The paper describes TCR Vbeta CDR3 sequencing of 130 to 150 peripheral blood samples, made up of fewer than 50 ophthalmopathy patients, some 80 hyperthyroidism patients and some 17 progressor patients.

This clonotype was seen many times. There is no known antigen for this receptor. No much larger clonotype is one base removed from it; base qualities were not supplied. Stable Graves' hyperthyroidism was defined as the absence of progression to ophthalmopathy over 18 months of follow-up. Hyperthyroidism patients were aged 18 to 65 years and newly diagnosed, with disease duration of less than 2 months. Any patient with an uncontrolled infection, another autoimmune disease, pregnancy or lactation was excluded. Clinical symptoms, serum thyroxine and TRAb, thyroid ultrasound, and orbital computed tomography formed the basis for the diagnoses. PBMCs were separated from 10 ml of fresh peripheral blood using Ficoll-Paque density gradient centrifugation. Total RNA was extracted with Trizol reagent, and quality was checked on an Agilent 2100 Bioanalyzer. Looking up the germline V gene yields CDR1 MDHEN and CDR2 SYDVKM. V and J are trimmed by 5 bases and 7 bases, and the gene matches miss 6 bases of the junction. Taken from cysteine to phenylalanine, the CDR3 has 14 residues. The retained sequence is limited to the CDR3, 42 bases, with the frame set at the first base.

Amplification of TCR beta CDR3 regions was carried out from RNA transcripts. The TCR CDR3 was subjected to a first round of RT-PCR using the HTBI primer set and the Qiagen OneStep RT-PCR kit. Libraries were constructed in a second round of multiplex PCR, after which size selection and purification were performed. Paired-end sequencing of the libraries was performed with 100 bp reads on an Illumina HiSeq2000. The study's processing was this. SOAPnuke was used to process the raw data, with reads discarded if the reads contained adapters or uncalled bases, had a mean Phred below 15, or lacked an exact constant-primer or identifier match. High-quality paired reads were merged using COPE v1.2.5, and each unique nucleotide sequence was defined as a clonotype. MiTCR v1.1 was used to align the clonotypes against IMGT TRBV, TRBD and TRBJ reference segments. Analysis was restricted to V-J combinations with a frequency above 0.0001, which covered 99.2% of repertoires. The TCS score was defined as the ratio of F50 (clonal expansion) to E x V (chaos), calculated using BLOSUM62-based TCRdist between CDR3 peptides within each V-J. Welch's t-statistics and random forest reduced just over 500 V-J features to roughly 13, which were used in a naive Bayes classifier (R e1071). The Morisita-Horn index was used to measure how similar the thyroid and blood repertoires were. Through fastp at Q25 and MiXCR, TCRdb rebuilt clones from the public reads, retaining in-frame beta chains. Entries that share a CDR3 protein sequence are merged under the most common genes and DNA. The V and J calls reflect TCRdb's pipeline rather than the authors' work. This sample lists about 760,000 distinct CDR3 sequences; about a third were detected once. Together, the top ten hold around 31% of the sample.

Paper-wide results and their limitations: In validation, progression to ophthalmopathy was predicted by the model with 70.59% sensitivity and 72% to 85% specificity, a median of about 6 months before onset. Most expanded thyroid clonotypes (frequency above 0.001) were also found in blood, which suggests that blood repertoires may mirror thyroid immune responses. In cross-validation, a model built on a 13 V-J signature told ophthalmopathy apart from stable hyperthyroidism with just under 90% sensitivity and roughly 83% specificity, and in testing the same model reached 80%/75%. No statistical method was used to set the sample size in advance, and investigators knew the group allocation.

This clonotype originated in a woman between 40 and 50 years old with Graves' hyperthyroidism. The receptor chain draws on TRBV28 and TRBJ2-7; a stretch of 12 junction bases matches TRBD1. The sequencing input was blood. The sequence in DNA is TGTGCCAGCAGTACCGGGACAGGGGGCCGGGAGCAGTACTTC. Its protein reads: CASSTGTGGREQYF. Extended through the reference TRBV28 and TRBJ2-7 proteins, this CDR3 yields the full variable domain: DVKVTQSSRYLVKRTGEKVFLECVQDMDHENMFWYRQDPGLGLRLIYFSYDVKMKEKGDIPEGYSVSREKKERFSLILESASTNQTSMYLCASSTGTGGREQYFGPGTRLTVT.